Following are 20 T cell receptor beta chains from one sample sequenced in a study of cytomegalovirus exposure and HLA in healthy donors. The study ran its PCR with 60 Vbeta and 13 Jbeta primers. The data were produced by immunoSEQ multiplex PCR, yet TCRdb's version contains in-frame clones alone and is incomplete. Of roughly 89,000 clones detected, more than 70% appear once; the ten largest clones hold 2% to 2.5%. Sequences were obtained from PBMCs. The receptors stem from a man between 18 and 35 years old in good health and CMV-seronegative.

The chain is built from TRBV6-5 and TRBJ2-5; TRBD1 is a possible D gene (5 bases). In germline, CDR1 is MNHEY, CDR2 SVGAGI. This CDR3 contains 15 residues. The germline V and J ends were trimmed by 6 bases and 3 bases, with 17 bases remaining between them. In DNA form, the CDR3 reads TGTGCCAGCAGGAACCTTCTTTTAGGGGAAGAGACCCAGTACTTC. Its translation is CASRNLLLGEETQYF.

The V gene is TRBV7-9, the J gene TRBJ1-1; D ambiguous. The germline gives CDR1 SEHNR, CDR2 FQNEAQ (reference sequence). The V end was cut by 1 base, the J end by 1 base, with 7 bases between. The CDR3 sequence is 14 residues long. CDR3 protein: CASSLGGENTEAFF. CDR3 coding DNA: TGTGCCAGCAGCTTAGGCGGGGAGAACACTGAAGCTTTCTTT. Filled out from reference TRBV7-9 and TRBJ1-1, the complete variable domain reads DTGVSQNPRHKITKRGQNVTFRCDPISEHNRLYWYRQTLGQGPEFLTYFQNEAQLEKSRLLSDRFSAERPKGSFSTLEIQRTEQGDSAMYLCASSLGGENTEAFFGQGTRLTVV.

About this clone: Sequence at one end of the junction differs from germline and may be a read error. The chain joins TRBV7-6 to TRBJ1-1, with D perhaps matching TRBD1 (5 bases). Germline-derived CDR1 and CDR2 are SGHVS and FNYEAQ. The CDR3 is 15 amino acids. In DNA, the CDR3 is TGTGCCAGCAGCCAATCGACAGCCTTGAATACTGAAGCTTTCTTT. Translated, it gives CASSQSTALNTEAFF.

The chain links TRBV5-1 to TRBJ2-1; the match to TRBD2 covers 9 bases. The ends lost 4 bases at V and 4 bases at J; junction bases unmatched: 3. This CDR3 is 14 amino acids long. CDR1 is SGHRS and CDR2 is YFSETQ in the germline V gene. CDR3 nucleotides: TGCGCCAGCAGCGCTAGCGGGGTGTACAATGAGCAGTTCTTC. Translating gives CASSASGVYNEQFF.

This CDR3 reads CASSLAGGSSGELFF. The CDR3 DNA reads TGTGCCAGCAGCCTAGCGGGGGGCAGCTCCGGGGAGCTGTTTTTT. V is TRBV7-3 and J is TRBJ2-2; 11 nucleotides match TRBD2. Germline V gene data show CDR1 as SGHTA and CDR2 as FQGTGA. V lost 5 bases to trimming and J lost 6 bases; unmatched junction nucleotides: 5. CDR3 size: 15 residues. The full variable domain, completed using reference TRBV7-3 and TRBJ2-2, is GAGVSQTPSNKVTEKGKYVELRCDPISGHTALYWYRQSLGQGPEFLIYFQGTGAADDSGLPNDRFFAVRPEGSVSTLKIQRTERGDSAVYLCASSLAGGSSGELFFGEGSRLTVL.

The chain combines TRBV29-1 with TRBJ2-5; D call uncertain. Trimming took 5 bases from V and 5 from J, leaving 9 bases between them. The CDR3 is made up of 11 amino acids. CDR1 SQVTM and CDR2 ANQGSEA come from the germline V gene. The CDR3 region is CSVRLRETQYF. CDR3 coding DNA: TGCAGCGTTCGATTGAGGGAGACCCAGTACTTC.

This clone was recorded once. Other DNA sequences in the sample encode the same CDR3. The rearrangement uses TRBV18 and TRBJ1-5; 9 bases align to TRBD1. V lost 1 base to trimming and J lost 5 bases; unmatched junction nucleotides: 0. The CDR3 has 14 residues. Germline assignment: CDR1 KGHSH and CDR2 LQKENI. CDR3 region: CASSPRQGDQPQHF. CDR3 DNA: TGTGCCAGCTCACCACGACAGGGGGATCAGCCCCAGCATTTT.

This chain joins TRBV23-1 and TRBJ2-7, with no clear D. TRBV23-1 is sorted into the ORF group, with uncertain function. This CDR3 has 14 residues. The V and J ends lost 2 bases and 2 bases respectively, with 10 bases between them. CDR3 region: CASSQEETPYEQYF. DNA for the CDR3: TGCGCCAGCAGTCAAGAAGAGACTCCCTACGAGCAGTACTTC.

This clone came up a few times. The genes are TRBV27 and TRBJ2-3; D unresolved. CDR3 size: 13 residues. V lost 5 bases to trimming and J lost 2 bases, with 8 bases between them. CDR1 and CDR2 from the germline V gene are MNHEY and SMNVEV (reference sequence). The CDR3 DNA is TGTGCCAGCAGTCCCTTCCCCACAGATACGCAGTATTTT. The encoded protein is CASSPFPTDTQYF.

In its sample, this clone was seen once. V is TRBV5-1 and J is TRBJ1-5, with 9 bases lining up with TRBD1. The V gene end was trimmed by 0 bases and the J gene end by 7 bases; junction bases not matched to a gene: 5. The CDR3 is made up of 15 amino acids. CDR1 and CDR2 (germline): SGHRS, YFSETQ. The CDR3 DNA sequence: TGCGCCAGCAGCTTGGGGACAGGGGTAGGCCAGCCCCAGCATTTT. It specifies CASSLGTGVGQPQHF.

The chain employs TRBV14 and TRBJ1-6; a weak D match, TRBD1 (5 bases). CDR1 and CDR2 (germline): SGHDN, FVKESK. CDR3 length: 14 residues. Trimming took off 4 bases at V and 5 bases at J, with 9 bases between the two ends. CDR3 sequence reads: CASSLDSNNSPLHF. The CDR3 DNA is TGTGCCAGCAGCCTCGACAGTAATAATTCACCCCTCCACTTT.

The chain has TRBV7-6 and TRBJ2-5; TRBD2 aligns across 8 bases. TRBJ2-7 matches the DNA end more closely, so the J call is doubtful. CDR1 and CDR2 (germline): SGHVS, FNYEAQ. The CDR3 is made up of 14 amino acids. CDR3 in amino acids: CASSLGAGGYEQYF. The CDR3 DNA reads TGTGCCAGCAGCTTAGGGGCGGGAGGTTACGAGCAGTACTTC.

This chain connects TRBV6-6 to TRBJ1-5; a possible D gene is TRBD1 (5 bases). Trimming removed 0 bases from V and 6 bases from J, with 9 bases in between. Germline loops: CDR1 MNHNY, CDR2 SVGAGI (reference sequence). The CDR3 extends over 14 amino acids. CDR3 sequence (DNA): TGTGCCAGCAGTTACTCGGGGGGGAGTCAGCCCCAGCATTTT. Residues: CASSYSGGSQPQHF.

The chain carries TRBV5-6 and TRBJ1-1, with D possibly being TRBD1 (6 bases). The CDR3 has 12 residues. Between the trimmed V and J ends, which lost 6 bases and 5 bases, there was a span of 11 bases. CDR1 and CDR2 (germline): SGHDT, YYEEEE. In DNA form, the CDR3 reads TGTGCCAGCACCTTAGGGGGAACTGAAGCTTTCTTT. Translated: CASTLGGTEAFF. The entire variable domain, with the rest obtained from reference TRBV5-6 and TRBJ1-1, is as follows: DAGVTQSPTHLIKTRGQQVTLRCSPKSGHDTVSWYQQALGQGPQFIFQYYEEEERQRGNFPDRFSGHQFPNYSSELNVNALLLGDSALYLCASTLGGTEAFFGQGTRLTVV.

This clone was counted a single time. Other DNA sequences in this sample translate to the same CDR3. The gene calls are TRBV12-5 and TRBJ2-2; possibly TRBD1 for D (7 bases). The length of the CDR3 is 16 residues. The germline V and J ends were trimmed by 1 base and 2 bases, with 11 bases remaining between them. Per the germline V gene, CDR1 is LGHNT and CDR2 is FRNRAP. CDR3 nucleotides: TGTGCTAGTGGTTTGGGACAGGGAGGAAACACCGGGGAGCTGTTTTTT. It yields the protein CASGLGQGGNTGELFF. Using reference TRBV12-5 and TRBJ2-2 for the parts outside the CDR3, the full variable domain is DARVTQTPRHKVTEMGQEVTMRCQPILGHNTVFWYRQTMMQGLELLAYFRNRAPLDDSGMPKDRFSAEMPDATLATLKIQPSEPRDSAVYFCASGLGQGGNTGELFFGEGSRLTVL.

V is TRBV9 and J is TRBJ1-3; D may be TRBD1 (5 bases). With 0 bases removed from V and 4 bases from J, the gap between germline ends came to 14 bases. The CDR3 has 16 amino acids. Germline values: CDR1 SGDLS, CDR2 YYNGEE. The CDR3 bases are TGTGCCAGCAGCGTAGAGGCAGGGCTGGGAGGAAACACCATATATTTT. It codes for CASSVEAGLGGNTIYF.

The gene calls are TRBV19 and TRBJ1-4, with a weak D call TRBD1 (6 bases). The CDR3 consists of 14 residues. In germline, CDR1 is LNHDA, CDR2 SQIVND (reference sequence). The ends were cut back, 5 bases at V and 5 bases at J, with 12 bases in the middle. Here the CDR3 reads CASSVNRANEKLFF. CDR3 bases: TGTGCCAGTAGTGTTAACAGGGCGAATGAAAAACTGTTTTTT.

The rearrangement links TRBV11-2 to TRBJ2-5; 9 bases align to TRBD1. V shed 4 bases, J shed 2 bases, and the junction held 5 bases outside the gene matches. The CDR3 has 15 residues. CDR1 and CDR2 from the germline V gene are SGHAT and FQNNGV. CDR3 sequence: CASSSLDRGQETQYF. The CDR3 nucleotides read TGTGCCAGCAGCTCATTGGACAGGGGTCAAGAGACCCAGTACTTC.

This rearrangement joins TRBV5-4 to TRBJ1-6; D gene unclear. Germline V gene lookup returns CDR1 SGHNT and CDR2 YYREEE (reference sequence). This CDR3 is built from 14 residues. V shed 2 bases and J shed 8 bases, with 11 bases lying between them. The DNA of the CDR3 is TGTGCCAGCAGCTTCGAGGGAAACGATTCACCCCTCCACTTT. This gives the protein CASSFEGNDSPLHF.

This clone was detected a few times. The chain has TRBV5-1 and TRBJ2-5, with TRBD1 matching over 9 bases. The last part of the DNA fits TRBJ2-7 better; the J call may be wrong. Germline V lookup: CDR1 SGHRS, CDR2 YFSETQ. This CDR3 has 15 amino acids. The CDR3 DNA reads TGCGCCAGCAGCCCGCGGACAGGGGTACCCTACGAGCAGTACTTC. The encoded protein is CASSPRTGVPYEQYF.